A selection of T cell receptor beta chains follows, all from one sample in a study of Ad26.COV2.S vaccination and SARS-CoV-2 variants. Profiling relied on immunoSEQ multiplex PCR, and the TCRdb table lists in-frame clones only, not all of them. The sample has some 410,000 clones, approximately 92% seen once. This sample comprised peripheral blood, obtained in a trial of Ad26.COV2.S vaccine versus placebo. The receptors were sampled from a person between 18 and 59 years old who received the Ad26.COV2.S COVID-19 vaccine or a placebo. CDR3s include the opening cysteine and the closing phenylalanine or tryptophan. The D gene is left open where the match is weak. A clone size is listed for some rows: how often the clone was seen (once, few, many), or a class if it is expanded.

V	D	J	size	DNA	CDR3
TRBV4-3	-	TRBJ1-3	-	TGCGCCAGCAGCCGGGACTTCAGGGACATGAGCTCTGGAAACACCATATATTTT	CASSRDFRDMSSGNTIYF
TRBV7-8	-	TRBJ1-3	once	TGTGCCAGCAGCTCTTGGGACCTCTCTGGAAACACCATATATTTT	CASSSWDLSGNTIYF
TRBV5-6	-	TRBJ2-1	-	TGTGCCAGCAGCCTATACAATGAGCAGTTCTTC	CASSLYNEQFF
TRBV4-2	-	TRBJ2-7	-	TGTGCCAGCAGCCAACCAAGCGACCGAAGGGACGAGCAGTACTTC	CASSQPSDRRDEQYF
TRBV6-4	TRBD2	TRBJ2-3	-	TGTGCCAGCAGTGACGCTAGCGGGGGTCACACAGATACGCAGTATTTT	CASSDASGGHTDTQYF
TRBV12-2	-	TRBJ2-5	-	TGTGCAAGTCGCCTCCGCCTAAATGACAAGTCAGGAGACCCAGTACCATGTCTGGAGACCCAGTACTTC	CASRLRLNDKSGDPVPCLETQYF
TRBV3-1/TRBV3-2	-	TRBJ1-4	-	TGTGCCAGCAGCCTTAGGGACGGAAAACTGTTTTTT	CASSLRDGKLFF
TRBV29-1	-	TRBJ2-7	-	TGCAGCGTTTTAGGTGGCCAGGCGGGCCGAGAGCAGTACTTC	CSVLGGQAGREQYF
TRBV6-2/TRBV6-3	-	TRBJ1-5	-	TGTGCCAGCAGTTACCTTGTCCAGCCCCAGCATTTT	CASSYLVQPQHF
TRBV10-3	TRBD2	TRBJ2-7	-	TGTGCCATCAGTGAGTCGGCGGGACTAAACTACGAGCAGTACTTC	CAISESAGLNYEQYF
TRBV5-1	-	TRBJ1-6	-	TGCGCCAGCAGCTCGAGACTAGATAATTCACCCCTCCACTTT	CASSSRLDNSPLHF
TRBV9	-	TRBJ2-1	-	TGTGCCAGCAGCCAGCGGGCCTACAATGAGCAGTTCTTC	CASSQRAYNEQFF
TRBV7-2	TRBD2	TRBJ2-7	few	TGTGCCAGCAGCTTGAGCGGGGGACGCTACGAGCAGTACTTC	CASSLSGGRYEQYF
TRBV14	-	TRBJ1-1	-	TGTGCCAGCAGCTCCCATACCGGGAGGAACACTGAAGCTTTCTTT	CASSSHTGRNTEAFF
TRBV3-1/TRBV3-2	-	TRBJ1-2	-	TGTGCCAGCAGCCACTACCAGCTACCCTGGGCCAATGGCTACACCTTC	CASSHYQLPWANGYTF
TRBV6-4	-	TRBJ2-2	-	TGTGCCAGCAGTGGGGAGTACACCGGGGAGCTGTTTTTT	CASSGEYTGELFF
TRBV6-5	-	TRBJ2-2	-	TGTGCCAGCAGTACAAGAAACACCGGGGAGCTGTTTTTT	CASSTRNTGELFF
TRBV2	TRBD2	TRBJ2-7	few	TGTGCCATCCTACTAGCGGGGGGTTCCTACGAGCAGTACTTC	CAILLAGGSYEQYF
TRBV19	-	TRBJ2-7	-	TGTGCCAGTAGTATTAGTATGTCTCGGTCCTACGAGCAGTACTTC	CASSISMSRSYEQYF
TRBV20-1	-	TRBJ1-2	-	TGCAGTGCTAGTGTTTTGGGGGTTGGGTATGGCTACACCTTC	CSASVLGVGYGYTF
TRBV7-6	-	TRBJ1-2	-	TGTGCCAGCAGCTTAACGGGGGACAAAGATGGCTACACCTTC	CASSLTGDKDGYTF
TRBV28	-	TRBJ2-7	-	TGTGCCAGCAGTTTATGGCCAGGACTCTCCTACGAGCAGTACTTC	CASSLWPGLSYEQYF
TRBV4-3	-	TRBJ2-5	-	TGCGCCAGCAGCCAGGGGACAACAGAGACCCAGTACTTC	CASSQGTTETQYF
TRBV19	-	TRBJ1-1	-	TGTGCCAGTAGTATTAGGGGTGGAAGGGCCAACACTGAAGCTTTCTTT	CASSIRGGRANTEAFF
TRBV6-4	-	TRBJ1-5	-	TGTGCCAGCCTTTCTGGGCGCAATCAGCCCCAGCATTTT	CASLSGRNQPQHF
TRBV27	TRBD1	TRBJ1-4	once	TGTGCCAGCAGTTCTACCGGGACAGGGAATGAAAAACTGTTTTTT	CASSSTGTGNEKLFF
TRBV10-1	TRBD1	TRBJ1-4	-	TGCGCCAGCAGTGATGACAGGGCGGAAAAACTGTTTTTT	CASSDDRAEKLFF
TRBV7-6	TRBD2	TRBJ2-5	-	TGTGCCAGCAGCTTAGACAGCTCCGGGGAGGGCCAGTACTTC	CASSLDSSGEGQYF
TRBV18	TRBD1	TRBJ1-2	-	TGTGCCAGCTCGCCTACACAGGGGGCCTATGGCTACACCTTC	CASSPTQGAYGYTF
TRBV3-1/TRBV3-2	-	TRBJ2-2	-	TGTGCCAGCAGCGCCGGGTCTACCAACGGGGAGCTGTTTTTT	CASSAGSTNGELFF
TRBV6-1	TRBD1	TRBJ1-1	-	TGTGCCAGCAGTGACCGACAGGGTTACACTGAAGCTTTCTTT	CASSDRQGYTEAFF
TRBV5-1	-	TRBJ2-1	-	TGCGCCAGCAGCTTGTTGGTTTACCGGGCCAATGAGCAGTTCTTC	CASSLLVYRANEQFF
TRBV6-5	TRBD2	TRBJ2-1	-	TGTGCCAGCAGTAGCGGGGGGGGCGGCAGTGAGCAGTTCTTC	CASSSGGGGSEQFF
TRBV7-9	-	TRBJ2-7	few	TGTGCCAGCAGCTTAGGGGATTACGAGCAGTACTTC	CASSLGDYEQYF
TRBV11-2	TRBD1	TRBJ2-5	-	TGTGCCAGCAGCTTCAGGGACAGGGCGGGCGAGACCCAGTACTTC	CASSFRDRAGETQYF
TRBV19	TRBD1	TRBJ1-4	-	TGTGCCAGTAGTACCCGGGACAGGACTAATGAAAAACTGTTTTTT	CASSTRDRTNEKLFF
TRBV18	TRBD2	TRBJ2-3	-	TGTGCCAGCACTGGACTAGGTGTGGATACGCAGTATTTT	CASTGLGVDTQYF
TRBV7-6	-	TRBJ2-5	-	TGTGCCAGCAGCGCGTACCGGGACAATAAAGAGACCCAGTACTTC	CASSAYRDNKETQYF
TRBV6-5	-	TRBJ1-1	-	TGTGCCAGCAGTTACCTCATCCCCCTCGAAAACACTGAAGCTTTCTTT	CASSYLIPLENTEAFF
TRBV28	-	TRBJ1-1	-	TGTGCCAGCAGCTTTGCGGGCCTTCCGGGAATGAACACTGAAGCTTTCTTT	CASSFAGLPGMNTEAFF
TRBV19	-	TRBJ1-5	-	TGTGCCAGTAGTCTGGCAGATTTGTCTCAGCCCCAGCATTTT	CASSLADLSQPQHF
TRBV24-1	TRBD1	TRBJ2-5	-	TGTGCCACCAGTGATCCCGGACAGGGGAAGGAGACCCAGTACTTC	CATSDPGQGKETQYF
TRBV5-6	TRBD1	TRBJ1-4	-	TGTGCCAGCAGCCAGGACAGGGGGCGCATTAATGAAAAACTGTTTTTT	CASSQDRGRINEKLFF
TRBV11-2	-	TRBJ2-5	-	TGTGCCAGCAGCTTAGCACTACAAGAGACCCAGTACTTC	CASSLALQETQYF
TRBV19	-	TRBJ2-5	-	TGTGCCAGTAGTAGACGGGACTCCCAAGAGACCCAGTACTTC	CASSRRDSQETQYF
TRBV4-3	-	TRBJ2-7	-	TGCGCCAGCAGCCAAGGGGGGGACAACTACGAGCAGTACTTC	CASSQGGDNYEQYF